This TCR beta chain was found in a study of blood T cell repertoires in COVID-19. Study summary: Sites in the United States, Italy and Spain provided acute and convalescent COVID-19 samples.

Only in-frame clones appear in the TCRdb table, and some are missing; sequencing was by immunoSEQ multiplex PCR. Among 110,000 to 150,000 clones, just under 85% were seen once, and the ten largest hold 7% to 10%. Cohort placement rested on clinical history that participants reported themselves. Two negative PCRs, clearance, or symptom resolution had been documented for recovered Cohort 3 donors. The clonotype originates from a man aged 50 to 59 who had recovered from COVID-19. Specimen: PBMCs or T cells enriched from blood (not recorded which).

The CDR3: CASSLGSRGGNQPQHF. The CDR3 DNA reads as TGTGCCAGCAGCTTAGGGTCCAGGGGTGGCAATCAGCCCCAGCATTTT. V gene TRBV7-3 combines with J gene TRBJ1-5, with D possibly TRBD1 on 6 matching bases. CDR1 is SGHTA, CDR2 FQGTGA, per germline. The CDR3 contains 16 residues. V was trimmed by 2 bases and J by 2 bases, leaving 13 bases between them.